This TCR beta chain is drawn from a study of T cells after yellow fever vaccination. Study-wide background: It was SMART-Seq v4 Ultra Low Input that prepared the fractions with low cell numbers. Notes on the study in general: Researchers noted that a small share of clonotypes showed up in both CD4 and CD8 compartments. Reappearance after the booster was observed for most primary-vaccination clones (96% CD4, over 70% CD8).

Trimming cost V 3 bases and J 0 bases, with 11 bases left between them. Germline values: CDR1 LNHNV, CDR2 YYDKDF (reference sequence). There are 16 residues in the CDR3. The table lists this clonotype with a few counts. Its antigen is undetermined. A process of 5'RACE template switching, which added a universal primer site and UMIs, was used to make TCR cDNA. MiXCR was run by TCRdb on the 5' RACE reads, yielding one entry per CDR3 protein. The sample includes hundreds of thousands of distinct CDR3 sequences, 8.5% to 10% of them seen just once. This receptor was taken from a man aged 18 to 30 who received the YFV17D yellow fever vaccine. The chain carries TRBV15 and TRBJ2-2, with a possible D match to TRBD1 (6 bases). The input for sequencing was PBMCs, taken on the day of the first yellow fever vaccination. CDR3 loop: CATSSVRTANTGELFF. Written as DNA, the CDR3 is TGTGCCACCAGCAGCGTTAGGACAGCGAACACCGGGGAGCTGTTTTTT.